The next 21 T cell receptor beta chains were all read from a single sample in a study of blood T cell repertoires in COVID-19. Sequenced by immunoSEQ multiplex PCR; TCRdb stores in-frame clones only, minus some. The table lists some 50,000 clones, roughly 89% of them singletons. Sequencing was performed on peripheral blood. These receptors were collected from a man aged 80 or over with acute or convalescent COVID-19.

The V call is TRBV10-1, the J call TRBJ1-2; D possibly corresponds to TRBD1 (6 bases). This CDR3 has 13 amino acids. Trimming cost V 6 bases and J 2 bases, with 10 bases left between them. Per germline, CDR1 WNHNN and CDR2 SYGVQD (reference sequence). CDR3 residues: CASRPGTNYGYTF. In nucleotides, the CDR3 is TGCGCCAGCAGGCCCGGGACAAACTATGGCTACACCTTC.

V is TRBV3-1 (or the pseudogene TRBV3-2) and J is TRBJ2-3, with 7 bases fitting TRBD2. With V trimmed by 4 bases and J by 0 bases, 10 bases remained unmatched. The germline CDR1 and CDR2 sequences are LGHDT and YNNKEL (reference sequence). The CDR3 has 17 residues. CDR3 sequence reads: CASSPFGGGGSTDTQYF. DNA for the CDR3: TGTGCCAGCAGCCCTTTTGGTGGGGGGGGAAGCACAGATACGCAGTATTTT.

The chain is built from TRBV4-3 and TRBJ1-2; 7 bases are shared with TRBD1. The V and J ends lost 1 base and 8 bases, in that order; junction bases with no gene match: 10. This CDR3 is built from 15 residues. Germline CDR1 and CDR2: LGHNA and YSLEER. The CDR3 DNA is TGCGCCAGCAGCCAAGCAGGGGGTAGCGTTCTGGGCTACACCTTC. Protein sequence: CASSQAGGSVLGYTF.

This rearrangement joins TRBV27 to TRBJ2-3; 11 nucleotides line up with TRBD2. Unmatched junction bases numbered 5, after V lost 1 base and J lost 2 bases. Germline V lookup: CDR1 MNHEY, CDR2 SMNVEV (reference sequence). This CDR3 has 17 residues. Here the CDR3 reads CASSLWVAGGVTDTQYF. The CDR3 DNA reads TGTGCCAGCAGTTTATGGGTAGCGGGGGGGGTCACAGATACGCAGTATTTT.

V is TRBV14 and J is TRBJ2-5, with D perhaps matching TRBD1 (5 bases). The CDR3 extends over 15 amino acids. Germline CDR1 is SGHDN and CDR2 is FVKESK. V lost 2 bases to trimming and J lost 7 bases, with 17 bases between them. The CDR3 region is CASSQNIGAPGTQYF. In DNA form, the CDR3 reads TGTGCCAGCAGCCAAAACATAGGGGCTCCGGGGACCCAGTACTTC.

The rearrangement joins TRBV11-2 to TRBJ2-1; TRBD2 might be the D (5 bases). V was shortened by 5 bases and J by 7 bases, with 18 bases between the two germline ends. The V gene's germline CDR1 is SGHAT and CDR2 FQNNGV. This CDR3 has 15 residues. The CDR3 DNA reads TGTGCCAGCAGCCCACTAGTGGCGGTAACGAATGAGCAGTTCTTC. This encodes CASSPLVAVTNEQFF.

This chain connects TRBV30 to TRBJ1-2; 7 bases line up with TRBD1. The V segment lost 1 base and the J segment 7 bases; nucleotides outside the gene matches: 3. The germline CDR1 and CDR2 sequences are GTSNPN and SVGIG (reference sequence). The CDR3 totals 12 residues. CDR3 nucleotide sequence: TGTGCCTGGAGTGCAGGGGGTCCTGGCTACACCTTC. It translates to CAWSAGGPGYTF.

This sequence joins TRBV5-4 and TRBJ2-1; 8 bases agree with TRBD1. Germline-derived CDR1 and CDR2 are SGHNT and YYREEE (reference sequence). V was clipped by 4 bases and J by 0 bases; unmatched bases: 12. This CDR3 is 18 amino acids long. The CDR3 region is CASSRGTGEFSSYNEQFF. The CDR3, as DNA: TGTGCCAGCAGCCGGGGGACAGGAGAATTTAGCTCCTACAATGAGCAGTTCTTC. The whole variable domain, remainder taken from reference TRBV5-4 and TRBJ2-1, is ETGVTQSPTHLIKTRGQQVTLRCSSQSGHNTVSWYQQALGQGPQFIFQYYREEENGRGNFPPRFSGLQFPNYSSELNVNALELDDSALYLCASSRGTGEFSSYNEQFFGPGTRLTVL.

The gene calls are TRBV5-5 and TRBJ1-5; D unresolved. Germline assignment: CDR1 SGHKS and CDR2 YYEKEE (reference sequence). The CDR3 spans 15 residues. Trimming took off 0 bases at V and 7 bases at J, with 14 bases between the two ends. In DNA, the CDR3 is TGTGCCAGCAGCTTGGGAGCGTCAGGAGGGCAGCCCCAGCATTTT. As protein: CASSLGASGGQPQHF.

This rearrangement joins TRBV5-1 to TRBJ2-7, with 7 bases fitting TRBD1. Germline lookup yields CDR1 SGHRS and CDR2 YFSETQ. V lost 4 bases and J lost 2; bases outside the gene matches: 6. The CDR3 is 14 residues long. The CDR3 reads CASSLQTGPYEQYF. CDR3 nucleotide sequence: TGCGCCAGCAGCCTACAGACAGGGCCCTACGAGCAGTACTTC.

The V call is TRBV9, the J call TRBJ1-1; weak D call: TRBD1 (5 bases). The germline V gene has CDR1 SGDLS and CDR2 YYNGEE. The CDR3 totals 14 residues. Trimming left V 4 bases short and J 1 base short, with 11 bases between. The CDR3 loop is CASSRIQGNTEAFF. The CDR3 DNA sequence: TGTGCCAGCAGCCGTATCCAGGGGAACACTGAAGCTTTCTTT.

In nucleotides, the CDR3 is TGTGCCAGTAGTGAAAGCTCGACCCAGTACTTC. Its protein product is CASSESSTQYF. The chain has TRBV19 and TRBJ2-5; D gene uncertain. Germline CDR1 is LNHDA and CDR2 is SQIVND (reference sequence). The CDR3 totals 11 residues. The V and J ends lost 5 bases and 7 bases respectively, with 8 bases between them. Combining the CDR3 with reference TRBV19 and TRBJ2-5 gives the whole variable domain DGGITQSPKYLFRKEGQNVTLSCEQNLNHDAMYWYRQDPGQGLRLIYYSQIVNDFQKGDIAEGYSVSREKKESFPLTVTSAQKNPTAFYLCASSESSTQYFGPGTRLLVL.

The chain recombines TRBV2 with TRBJ2-4; D perhaps matches TRBD2 (6 bases). Trimming pared 3 bases from V and 0 bases from J, leaving 15 bases between. Germline CDR1 and CDR2: SNHLY and FYNNEI. The CDR3 sequence is 17 residues long. CDR3 sequence reads: CASSDGLPILAKNIQYF. The CDR3 coding sequence is TGTGCCAGCAGTGATGGACTACCCATTTTAGCCAAAAACATTCAGTACTTC.

The genes are TRBV5-5 and TRBJ2-3; a weak D match, TRBD2 (6 bases). There are 15 residues in the CDR3. Germline CDR1 SGHKS, CDR2 YYEKEE (reference sequence). Trimming shortened V by 6 bases and J by 2 bases, and 16 bases separated the two germline ends. CDR3 nucleotide sequence: TGTGCCAGCACCTGGAGGGGACCCAACACAGATACGCAGTATTTT. Amino acids: CASTWRGPNTDTQYF.

The V call is TRBV19, the J call TRBJ1-6; D uncertain. Per germline, CDR1 LNHDA and CDR2 SQIVND (reference sequence). Deletions cut 1 base from V and 9 bases from J, with 10 bases between. This CDR3 has 14 amino acids. The CDR3 is CASSIGPYSSPLHF. In DNA form, the CDR3 reads TGTGCCAGTAGTATAGGCCCTTACAGTTCACCCCTCCACTTT.

This clone was observed a few times. The chain couples TRBV7-3 to TRBJ2-5, with 8 bases that match TRBD2. V gave up 0 bases and J gave up 5 bases; unmatched junction bases: 8. CDR1 is SGHTA, CDR2 FQGTGA, per germline. This CDR3 is built from 16 residues. CDR3 loop: CASSLTERGTGETQYF. The CDR3 DNA reads as TGTGCCAGCAGCTTAACGGAGCGGGGGACCGGGGAGACCCAGTACTTC. Using reference TRBV7-3 and TRBJ2-5 for the parts outside the CDR3, the full variable domain is GAGVSQTPSNKVTEKGKYVELRCDPISGHTALYWYRQSLGQGPEFLIYFQGTGAADDSGLPNDRFFAVRPEGSVSTLKIQRTERGDSAVYLCASSLTERGTGETQYFGPGTRLLVL.

The CDR3 region has the DNA TGTGCCAGCAGCCAAGCTATAGGGGCTAGCGGCAATGAGCAGTTCTTC. The encoded protein is CASSQAIGASGNEQFF. The chain has TRBV14 and TRBJ2-1; TRBD2 matches 7 bases. Germline CDR1 reads SGHDN; CDR2 reads FVKESK. Trimming removed 1 base from V and 6 bases from J; junction bases left unmatched: 9. The CDR3 spans 16 residues.

This clone was counted between two and nine times. This sequence joins TRBV5-1 and TRBJ2-5, with no clear D. V gave up 0 bases and J gave up 4 bases, with 7 bases separating them. CDR3 length: 13 residues. CDR1 and CDR2 from the germline V gene are SGHRS and YFSETQ. The CDR3 protein is CASSLGQRETQYF. CDR3 coding DNA: TGCGCCAGCAGCTTGGGGCAGCGAGAGACCCAGTACTTC.

For this clone: Other DNA sequences of this sample code for an identical CDR3. V usage is TRBV4-1 and J usage is TRBJ2-7, with a tentative D call TRBD1 (6 bases). CDR1 MGHRA and CDR2 YSYEKL come from the germline V gene. Between the trimmed V and J ends, which lost 2 bases and 6 bases, there was a span of 14 bases. The CDR3 length is 14 residues. The CDR3 DNA reads TGCGCCAGCAGCCAACCTCTACAGGGTAGCGAGCAGTACTTC. This codes for CASSQPLQGSEQYF.

This clone was counted a few times. The rearrangement links TRBV27 to TRBJ1-6, with 9 bases identical to TRBD1. The ends lost 2 bases at V and 6 bases at J; junction bases unmatched: 17. Looked up from germline, CDR1 is MNHEY and CDR2 is SMNVEV (reference sequence). The CDR3 is 20 amino acids. In nucleotides, the CDR3 is TGTGCCAGCAGTTTACATCCCGGGGAGGGACAGGGACGGAGTAATTCACCCCTCCACTTT. As protein: CASSLHPGEGQGRSNSPLHF.

This sequence joins TRBV9 and TRBJ2-2, with 10 nucleotides matching TRBD1. The germline CDR1 and CDR2 sequences are SGDLS and YYNGEE. The CDR3 is 16 amino acids. Trimming at V came to 0 bases and at J to 5 bases, leaving 4 bases not matched to a gene. This CDR3 is CASSVADRGPTGELFF. As DNA, the CDR3 is TGTGCCAGCAGCGTAGCCGACAGGGGGCCAACCGGGGAGCTGTTTTTT.